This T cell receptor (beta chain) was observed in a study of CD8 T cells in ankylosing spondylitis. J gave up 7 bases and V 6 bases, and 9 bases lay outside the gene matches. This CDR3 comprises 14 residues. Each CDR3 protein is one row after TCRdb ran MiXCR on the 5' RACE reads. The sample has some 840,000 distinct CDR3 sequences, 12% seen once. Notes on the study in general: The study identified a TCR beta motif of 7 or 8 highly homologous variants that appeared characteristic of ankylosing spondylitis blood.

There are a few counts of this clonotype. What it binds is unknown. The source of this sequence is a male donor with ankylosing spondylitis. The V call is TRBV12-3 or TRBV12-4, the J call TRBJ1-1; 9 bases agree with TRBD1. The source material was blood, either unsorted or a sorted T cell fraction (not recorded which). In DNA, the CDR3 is TGTGCCAGCAGGCGGACAGGGGATTTCGTTGAAGCTTTCTTT. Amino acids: CASRRTGDFVEAFF.